This T cell receptor beta chain came from a study of response to subunit inactivated influenza vaccine. The study, taken as a whole, reports: The authors suggested that few new T cells are recruited per seasonal influenza vaccination.

Each CDR3 protein gets one entry after TCRdb re-called the RT-PCR reads with MiXCR. The sample shows 650,000 or so distinct CDR3 sequences, around 13% of them seen only once. The sample holds a few counts of this clonotype. What it binds is unknown. The CDR3 extends over 18 amino acids. Germline CDR1 and CDR2: MNHEY and SVGAGI. V lost 3 bases and J 5 bases, leaving 25 bases between the germline ends. The starting material was PBMCs from blood, obtained approximately 15 days before vaccination. This clonotype was sampled from a man in his fifties or sixties who received an inactivated influenza vaccine. The V call is TRBV6-5, the J call TRBJ2-5; perhaps TRBD2 as D (6 bases). CDR3 amino acids: CASSYVDLPKEEGETQYF. The DNA for the CDR3 is TGTGCCAGCAGTTATGTGGACCTTCCTAAGGAGGAGGGTGAGACCCAGTACTTC.